This TCR beta chain was recorded in a study of T-cell memory formation after mild COVID-19. The CDR3 runs 13 residues. The V and J ends lost 4 bases and 3 bases respectively, with 11 bases between them. CDR1 and CDR2 from the germline V gene are SGHRS and YFSETQ. It was 5'RACE with constant-segment primers that produced the TCR alpha and TCR beta cDNA libraries, which carried sample barcodes and UMIs. TCRdb reanalysed the 5' RACE reads using MiXCR and keeps one entry per CDR3 protein. Of about 400,000 distinct CDR3 sequences listed, about 25% were seen once; the top ten hold around 13%. The source is an adult woman who had mild COVID-19 (a few samples of this study predate the infection). Cell type and time point are not known. V and J are TRBV5-1 and TRBJ2-7; D might be TRBD1 (6 bases). Sequenced material: PBMCs or a T cell subset sorted from them (not recorded which). The CDR3: CASSPGTYYEQYF. The DNA of the CDR3 is TGCGCCAGCAGCCCCGGGACATACTACGAGCAGTACTTC.